One and the same sample provided the 26 T cell receptor beta chains below, sequenced in a study of shared clonotypes between healthy human individuals. Generated by immunoSEQ multiplex PCR, the TCRdb table keeps only in-frame clones and is missing some. This table holds about 1.1 million clones, more than 75% found once. Input material: memory CD4+ T cells from PBMCs. Subset of the sample: CD45RA-negative fraction. These receptors came from a man between 18 and 35 years old in good health. Some clones in this sample may be carry-over from other donors' samples.

The gene calls are TRBV6-6 and TRBJ1-5; possibly TRBD1 for D (5 bases). The length of the CDR3 is 14 residues. Germline-derived CDR1 and CDR2 are MNHNY and SVGAGI (reference sequence). Between the trimmed V and J ends, which lost 2 bases and 4 bases, there was a span of 9 bases. CDR3 amino acids: CASSYGGENQPQHF. The CDR3 DNA reads as TGTGCCAGCAGTTACGGAGGGGAGAATCAGCCCCAGCATTTT.

V and J are TRBV4-2 and TRBJ2-7, with 9 bases matching TRBD1. CDR1 and CDR2 from the germline V gene are LGHNA and YNFKEQ. V shed 0 bases and J 3 bases; nucleotides not matched to a gene: 6. The CDR3 spans 16 residues. As DNA, the CDR3 is TGTGCCAGCAGCCAAGACTTGGGACAGGGCTACTACGAGCAGTACTTC. It translates to CASSQDLGQGYYEQYF.

The V call is TRBV6-1, the J call TRBJ1-1; the D is unclear. CDR1 MNHNS and CDR2 SASEGT come from the germline V gene. V lost 4 bases, J lost 0 bases, and 6 bases lay in between. The CDR3 spans 13 residues. The CDR3 region is CASSGNMNTEAFF. Here the CDR3 DNA reads TGTGCCAGCAGTGGAAATATGAACACTGAAGCTTTCTTT.

The V gene is TRBV5-4, the J gene TRBJ2-2, with D maybe TRBD2 (6 bases). V shed 4 bases and J shed 6 bases, with 16 bases lying between them. This CDR3 comprises 15 residues. Germline V lookup: CDR1 SGHNT, CDR2 YYREEE (reference sequence). The CDR3 coding sequence is TGTGCCAGCAGCACTGCGGGATTGCAGTCCGGGGAGCTGTTTTTT. Translated, it gives CASSTAGLQSGELFF.

The rearrangement uses TRBV7-2 and TRBJ2-1, with D possibly matching TRBD2 (7 bases). The germline gives CDR1 SGHTA, CDR2 FQGNSA. CDR3 length: 16 residues. Trimming took off 2 bases at V and 4 bases at J, with 15 bases between the two ends. The CDR3 loop is CASSLRGGAPYNEQFF. In nucleotides, the CDR3 is TGTGCCAGCAGCTTAAGGGGGGGCGCTCCTTACAATGAGCAGTTCTTC.

A single count supports this clone. This chain joins TRBV28 and TRBJ1-2, with 7 bases matching TRBD1. The CDR3 has 13 amino acids. The ends lost 8 bases at V and 6 bases at J; junction bases unmatched: 9. The V gene's germline CDR1 is MDHEN and CDR2 SYDVKM. The CDR3 coding sequence is TGTGCCAGCGGGTGGACAGGCCCCGATGGCTACACCTTC. Translating it yields CASGWTGPDGYTF.

The rearrangement links TRBV7-3 to TRBJ2-1; TRBD2 agrees at 7 bases. Trimming removed 5 bases from V and 6 bases from J; junction bases left unmatched: 16. This CDR3 has 17 residues. The germline gives CDR1 SGHTA, CDR2 FQGTGA. Here the CDR3 reads CASSTLPGGSRANEQFF. DNA for the CDR3: TGTGCCAGCAGCACCCTCCCAGGCGGGAGTAGGGCCAATGAGCAGTTCTTC.

The chain carries TRBV6-5 and TRBJ2-3; either TRBD1 or TRBD2 may supply D (6 bases each). The CDR3 length is 14 residues. Germline V gene sequence: CDR1 MNHEY, CDR2 SVGAGI. The V gene lost 6 bases and the J gene lost 3 bases, with 13 bases spanning the gap. The CDR3 nucleotides read TGTGCCAGCAGGTCCGGGGGCGGTACAGATACGCAGTATTTT. It is translated as CASRSGGGTDTQYF.

The chain employs TRBV4-1 and TRBJ1-2; D is uncertain. From germline, CDR1 is MGHRA and CDR2 YSYEKL. The CDR3 sequence is 15 residues long. V was trimmed by 5 bases and J by 4 bases, leaving 17 bases between them. CDR3 sequence: CASSVRVGPGYGYTF. DNA of the CDR3: TGCGCCAGCAGCGTTCGAGTGGGCCCAGGCTATGGCTACACCTTC.

The rearrangement uses TRBV7-8 and TRBJ1-4; 8 nucleotides line up with TRBD1. V gave up 4 bases and J gave up 2 bases; unmatched junction bases: 3. The CDR3 has 15 amino acids. Germline V gene data show CDR1 as SGHVS and CDR2 as FQNEAQ. The CDR3 reads CASSWGQDTNEKLFF. As DNA, the CDR3 is TGTGCCAGCAGCTGGGGACAGGATACTAATGAAAAACTGTTTTTT.

This chain links TRBV18 with TRBJ2-1; D possibly corresponds to TRBD2 (6 bases). V was cut by 5 bases and J by 4 bases, with 15 bases left in between. This CDR3 region has 15 residues. Germline V gene lookup returns CDR1 KGHSH and CDR2 LQKENI. In DNA, the CDR3 is TGTGCCAGCTCAACCACACGGGACTCGTACAATGAGCAGTTCTTC. This sequence encodes CASSTTRDSYNEQFF.

The rearrangement joins TRBV6-1 to TRBJ1-1; 11 bases are a match to TRBD1. The CDR3 spans 15 residues. The junction had 12 bases not matched to a gene; V was cut back by 9 bases and J by 6 bases. CDR1 and CDR2 (germline): MNHNS, SASEGT. The DNA for the CDR3 is TGTGCCAGTCCTAGGGTCGGGACAGGGGGTCCTGAAGCTTTCTTT. It encodes CASPRVGTGGPEAFF.

This chain links TRBV5-4 with TRBJ1-4; 8 positions agree with TRBD1. Germline V CDR1 and CDR2: SGHNT, YYREEE (reference sequence). V lost 3 bases to trimming and J lost 0 bases; unmatched junction nucleotides: 1. The CDR3 runs to 15 residues. CDR3 nucleotides: TGTGCCAGCAGCTGGGGACAGGCAACTAATGAAAAACTGTTTTTT. It codes for CASSWGQATNEKLFF.

This chain links TRBV5-1 with TRBJ2-4, with TRBD2 matching 7 bases. The germline V gene encodes CDR1 SGHRS and CDR2 YFSETQ. V lost 0 bases to trimming and J lost 0 bases; unmatched junction nucleotides: 12. CDR3 length: 19 amino acids. The CDR3 protein is CASSLGLGGSDLAKNIQYF. DNA of the CDR3: TGCGCCAGCAGCTTGGGCCTTGGCGGGAGTGACCTAGCCAAAAACATTCAGTACTTC.

The chain joins TRBV7-7 to TRBJ2-3; 9 bases align to TRBD2. CDR1 SSHAT and CDR2 FNYEAQ come from the germline V gene (reference sequence). The CDR3 spans 15 residues. V trimming: 8 bases; J trimming: 5 bases; junction bases outside the gene matches: 11. CDR3: CASAKGAGGQDTQYF. The CDR3 DNA reads TGTGCCAGCGCAAAGGGGGCGGGAGGGCAAGATACGCAGTATTTT.

The V and J genes are TRBV28 and TRBJ2-7, with D tentatively TRBD2 (6 bases). CDR1 and CDR2 (germline): MDHEN, SYDVKM. The CDR3 runs to 15 residues. V was clipped by 6 bases and J by 0 bases, with 15 bases between them. CDR3 DNA sequence: TGTGCCAGCAGCCGCCCGGGGGAGATCTCCTACGAGCAGTACTTC. This translates into CASSRPGEISYEQYF. Variable domain in full (rest from reference TRBV28 and TRBJ2-7): DVKVTQSSRYLVKRTGEKVFLECVQDMDHENMFWYRQDPGLGLRLIYFSYDVKMKEKGDIPEGYSVSREKKERFSLILESASTNQTSMYLCASSRPGEISYEQYFGPGTRLTVT.

Turning to this clone: The identical CDR3 is also encoded by other nucleotide sequences in the sample. The rearrangement joins TRBV19 to TRBJ2-5; no firm D call. CDR1 LNHDA and CDR2 SQIVND come from the germline V gene (reference sequence). The V end lost 6 bases, the J end lost 4 bases, and 6 bases lay between the germline ends. This CDR3 is built from 11 residues. The DNA for the CDR3 is TGTGCCAGTAGGGCAGGAGAGACCCAGTACTTC. It codes for CASRAGETQYF.

This clone was recorded only once. The chain couples TRBV9 to TRBJ2-5; D remains unclear. Germline assignment: CDR1 SGDLS and CDR2 YYNGEE. With 1 base removed from V and 1 base from J, the gap between germline ends came to 5 bases. The CDR3 runs to 13 residues. The CDR3 DNA follows: TGTGCCAGCAGCGTATCTATCCAAGAGACCCAGTACTTC. This encodes CASSVSIQETQYF.

This clone has only a few counts. The chain couples TRBV19 to TRBJ2-6; D call uncertain. This CDR3 spans 15 amino acids. Germline loops: CDR1 LNHDA, CDR2 SQIVND (reference sequence). V shed 4 bases and J shed 3 bases, with 10 bases lying between them. Here the CDR3 DNA reads TGTGCCAGTAGTAAAGGACGAGGTGGGGCCAACGTCCTGACTTTC. Translated: CASSKGRGGANVLTF.

This clone is a singleton in its sample. The chain couples TRBV5-5 to TRBJ2-7; 9 bases align to TRBD2. The junction had 8 bases not matched to a gene; V was cut back by 0 bases and J by 7 bases. The CDR3 is made up of 15 amino acids. In germline, CDR1 is SGHKS, CDR2 YYEKEE (reference sequence). CDR3 nucleotide sequence: TGTGCCAGCAGCTTGGGGCTAGCGGGGATTGGAGAGCAGTACTTC. It encodes CASSLGLAGIGEQYF.

The chain combines TRBV9 with TRBJ2-5; D gene unclear. The CDR3 has 13 residues. V lost 0 bases, J lost 7 bases, and 10 bases lay in between. Germline lookup yields CDR1 SGDLS and CDR2 YYNGEE. CDR3 DNA: TGTGCCAGCAGCGTAGACCCCGAAGGGACCCAGTACTTC. Translation: CASSVDPEGTQYF.

The chain has TRBV5-1 and TRBJ2-7; D tentatively reads TRBD1 or TRBD2 (5 bases each). The germline V and J ends were trimmed by 4 bases and 3 bases, with 11 bases remaining between them. The germline CDR1 and CDR2 sequences are SGHRS and YFSETQ. The CDR3 runs 13 residues. The CDR3 DNA reads TGCGCCAGCAGCGAGGGACCCCGCTACGAGCAGTACTTC. Its protein product is CASSEGPRYEQYF.

The V call is TRBV6-1, the J call TRBJ2-3; TRBD1 might be the D (5 bases). Trimming cost V 4 bases and J 5 bases, with 16 bases left between them. The CDR3 runs to 15 residues. Germline V lookup: CDR1 MNHNS, CDR2 SASEGT. The CDR3 DNA follows: TGTGCCAGCAGTGTAGCTAGGACACTGGGAGATACGCAGTATTTT. This sequence encodes CASSVARTLGDTQYF.

V and J are TRBV28 and TRBJ1-1; D gene unclear. Trimming shortened V by 1 base and J by 2 bases, and 8 bases separated the two germline ends. CDR1 is MDHEN and CDR2 is SYDVKM in the germline V gene. The CDR3 spans 14 residues. The CDR3 protein is CASSLSAANTEAFF. In DNA, the CDR3 is TGTGCCAGCAGTTTATCGGCGGCAAACACTGAAGCTTTCTTT.

The V gene is TRBV7-2, the J gene TRBJ2-5; the D gene could be TRBD1 or TRBD2 (6 bases each). CDR1 SGHTA and CDR2 FQGNSA come from the germline V gene. CDR3 length: 14 amino acids. Trimming took 5 bases from V and 5 from J, leaving 15 bases between them. CDR3 nucleotide sequence: TGTGCCAGCAGCCGACACGGAGGGGGGGAGACCCAGTACTTC. It translates to CASSRHGGGETQYF.

With respect to this clone: Other DNA sequences from this sample encode an identical CDR3 as well. CDR3 DNA: TGTGCCAGTAGTATGACGGGTTATGGCTACACCTTC. Translating it yields CASSMTGYGYTF. This rearrangement joins TRBV19 to TRBJ1-2; unclear D gene. Germline V CDR1 and CDR2: LNHDA, SQIVND (reference sequence). This CDR3 is built from 12 residues. The V gene lost 3 bases and the J gene lost 5 bases, with 7 bases spanning the gap.